This TCR beta chain was found in a study of T-cell memory formation after mild COVID-19 listed by TCRdb under 2021. As for the study more broadly: TCR sequence clusters from the two donors were found to be largely donor specific. The cohort comprised two young, previously healthy adult volunteers, one female and one male. In two donors, T-cell clones that expanded and contracted after mild COVID-19 were followed by sequencing TCRalpha and TCRbeta repertoires longitudinally.

Of note for this clonotype: The antigen it binds to is not known. The record has no base qualities; no much larger clone is one base away.

The full study reports these points: Contracting CD4+ clones were found mainly in CM and EM memory subsets, while CD8+ clones were enriched in EMRA. From day 15 to 85, contracting clones showed balanced CD4/CD8 phenotypes, whereas a second wave of clones that expanded from day 15 to 37 leaned towards CD4+. SARS-CoV-2 specificity was not confirmed for the second-wave clones peaking on day 37. Some responding clones were found in pre-infection memory, which suggests that pre-existing cross-reactive memory T cells took part in the SARS-CoV-2 response. The study included only a couple of mild cases, and larger cohorts that include severe cases with pre-infection samples were judged to be necessary.

The germline V gene specifies SGHRS as CDR1 and YFSETQ as CDR2. Trimming at the junction amounts to 3 bases on V and 4 bases on J, and the germline ends lie 7 bases apart. The CDR3 covers 12 residues, taking in both the cysteine and the phenylalanine. Only CDR3 DNA remains: 36 bases, in frame from the first base. PBMCs were isolated by Ficoll-Paque density gradient centrifugation. Sequencing used an Illumina NovaSeq 6000. TCRalpha and TCRbeta cDNA libraries were built by 5'RACE with constant-segment primers, adding sample barcodes and unique molecular identifiers. RNA was extracted from every sample with Trizol reagent. Amplification of the libraries took two PCR steps, and the second step added a second sample barcode plus Illumina TruSeq adapters. The libraries were sequenced on an Illumina NovaSeq using 2 x 150 bp paired-end reads. The paper's processing steps were these. The reads were demultiplexed and collapsed into UMI-guided consensus sequences using migec v1.2.7. Using mixcr v2.1.11, UMI consensuses were aligned to TRA and TRB V and J templates and then assembled into clonotypes. A clonotype was counted as expanded or contracted only if both edgeR and NoisET called the change significant, with noise models trained on biological replicates. edgeR calls used a false discovery rate-adjusted p below 0.01 and a log2 fold-change threshold of 1. PCA with hierarchical clustering of max-normalized trajectories of the 1000 most abundant clonotypes was used as exploratory dynamics analysis. The CD4 or CD8 phenotype of responding clones was assigned using the separately sequenced CD4+ and CD8+ repertoires. The public sequencing data were trimmed at Q25 with fastp and processed into clonotypes with MiXCR by TCRdb, which kept only in-frame beta chains. One record per CDR3 amino acid sequence lists the most common genes and DNA. The V and J calls were determined by TCRdb, not by the authors. The table for this sample lists about 470,000 distinct CDR3 sequences; about 23% of them were counted only once. The leading ten clones occupy under 15% of the sample.

The sequenced sample was PBMCs or a T cell subset sorted from them (not recorded which). This clonotype was obtained from an adult woman who had mild COVID-19 (a few samples of this study predate the infection). The sample titles of this study are shuffled in the database, so cell type and time point are left out; the donor was told from shared clones. The V and J genes are TRBV5-1 and TRBJ2-5, with the D segment identity uncertain. This receptor carries the CDR3 CASSSALETQYF. The DNA sequence follows: TGCGCCAGCAGCTCCGCGCTAGAGACCCAGTACTTC.